This T cell receptor (beta chain) was captured by sequencing in a study of T cell repertoires in cytomegalovirus infection. This clonotype was counted between two and nine times. Germline-derived CDR1 and CDR2 are LGHDT and YNNKEL (reference sequence). The CDR3 is 13 residues long. V lost 8 bases to trimming and J lost 4 bases, with 14 bases between them. TCRdb re-called the reads through MiXCR, storing one row per CDR3 protein. The repertoire consists of approximately 290,000 distinct CDR3 sequences, with around 25% occurring once and the leading ten covering about 15%. This sequence originates from a human donor in good health (CMV status not recorded). Some clones in this sample may be carry-over from other donors' samples. The sequenced sample consisted of PBMCs. The chain employs TRBV3-1 and TRBJ2-5, with a tentative D call TRBD2 (6 bases). In DNA form, the CDR3 reads TGTGCCAGCCGGGGCGGGGCAAGAGAGACCCAGTACTTC. Protein product: CASRGGARETQYF.